What follows are 11 T cell receptor beta chains derived from one specimen sequenced in a study of Graves' ophthalmopathy and Graves' hyperthyroidism. The study amplified TCR beta CDR3 regions using RNA transcripts. First-round RT-PCR relied on HTBI primers, and a second-round multiplex PCR came next. TCRdb used MiXCR to reprocess the multiplex PCR reads, holding one entry per CDR3 protein. This sample carries 580,000 or so distinct CDR3 sequences, about two fifths of them seen once, and the ten largest clones take less than 4.5%. The source material was peripheral blood or thyroid tissue (not recorded which). The receptors derive from an adult man with Graves' hyperthyroidism.

Ten or more counts support this clonotype. The chain carries TRBV29-1 and TRBJ2-7; tentative D call: TRBD1 (5 bases). The CDR3 covers 12 residues. Trimming took off 6 bases at V and 3 bases at J, with 12 bases between the two ends. Germline V CDR1 and CDR2: SQVTM, ANQGSEA. The CDR3 DNA is TGCAGCGTAGGAGACAGCATCTACGAGCAGTACTTC. Protein sequence: CSVGDSIYEQYF.

The chain joins TRBV5-5 to TRBJ2-2, with 7 bases matching TRBD2. CDR3 size: 13 residues. V lost 4 bases and J lost 10; bases outside the gene matches: 7. Germline V gene lookup returns CDR1 SGHKS and CDR2 YYEKEE (reference sequence). The CDR3 protein is CASSKRDQLELFF. CDR3 bases: TGTGCCAGCAGCAAGCGGGACCAGTTGGAGCTGTTTTTT.

This rearrangement joins TRBV5-5 to TRBJ1-2; weak D call: TRBD1 (5 bases). This CDR3 contains 14 residues. Trimming shortened V by 4 bases and J by 5 bases, and 15 bases separated the two germline ends. Germline lookup yields CDR1 SGHKS and CDR2 YYEKEE (reference sequence). This CDR3 reads CASSQRDGAYGYTF. CDR3 nucleotides: TGTGCCAGCAGCCAAAGGGACGGGGCTTATGGCTACACCTTC.

The chain has TRBV19 and TRBJ1-1; D is unresolved. V was cut by 4 bases and J by 5 bases, with 14 bases left in between. The CDR3 has 14 residues. Germline V lookup: CDR1 LNHDA, CDR2 SQIVND (reference sequence). CDR3 DNA: TGTGCCAGTAGTAAGTCGGTCGTCATAACTGAAGCTTTCTTT. Translated: CASSKSVVITEAFF.

This clonotype has more than one count but fewer than ten. V usage is TRBV7-9 and J usage is TRBJ1-1; 10 bases line up with TRBD1. The junction had 14 bases not matched to a gene; V was cut back by 6 bases and J by 4 bases. This CDR3 has 17 amino acids. The germline CDR1 and CDR2 sequences are SEHNR and FQNEAQ (reference sequence). The CDR3 DNA sequence: TGTGCCAGCAGTTTACCCCCGGGACAGGGGACGAGCACTGAAGCTTTCTTT. The encoded protein is CASSLPPGQGTSTEAFF.

The sample holds many counts of this clonotype. The chain recombines TRBV7-2 with TRBJ2-7, with 10 bases matching TRBD1. The CDR3 loop spans 14 amino acids. The germline gives CDR1 SGHTA, CDR2 FQGNSA. V shed 2 bases and J 8 bases; nucleotides not matched to a gene: 6. The CDR3 region is CASSLPGQGPKQYF. The CDR3 DNA is TGTGCCAGCAGCTTACCGGGACAGGGGCCCAAGCAGTACTTC.

The chain joins TRBV29-1 to TRBJ1-4, with 9 bases matching TRBD1. CDR3 length equals 13 residues. Germline V lookup: CDR1 SQVTM, CDR2 ANQGSEA. V shed 7 bases and J 6 bases; nucleotides not matched to a gene: 6. The CDR3: CSGLGQGYEKLFF. CDR3 coding DNA: TGCAGCGGACTGGGACAGGGCTATGAAAAACTGTTTTTT. The full variable domain, rest sourced from reference TRBV29-1 and TRBJ1-4, is SAVISQKPSRDICQRGTSLTIQCQVDSQVTMMFWYRQQPGQSLTLIATANQGSEATYESGFVIDKFPISRPNLTFSTLTVSNMSPEDSSIYLCSGLGQGYEKLFFGSGTQLSVL.

The rearrangement uses TRBV7-3 and TRBJ2-7, with TRBD1 as a possible D gene (5 bases). V lost 6 bases to trimming and J lost 0 bases, with 21 bases between them. Germline-derived CDR1 and CDR2 are SGHTA and FQGTGA. This CDR3 spans 17 amino acids. The CDR3 bases are TGTGCCAGCAGTAACACGCTCGGCAGGGCCCTCTCCTACGAGCAGTACTTC. Its protein product is CASSNTLGRALSYEQYF.

This clonotype was counted once. The V and J genes are TRBV20-1 and TRBJ2-7, with 8 bases lining up with TRBD1. Trimming at V came to 3 bases and at J to 7 bases, leaving 11 bases not matched to a gene. CDR1 and CDR2 (germline): DFQATT, SNEGSKA (reference sequence). CDR3 length: 14 residues. The CDR3 bases are TGCAGTGCTAGTCTCGGGACAGGTGGAAATGAGCAGTACTTC. Translating it yields CSASLGTGGNEQYF.

The genes are TRBV2 and TRBJ2-5, with 12 positions matching TRBD2. The better agreement between TRBJ2-1 and the DNA end casts doubt on the J call. CDR3 length equals 16 residues. Germline CDR1 and CDR2: SNHLY and FYNNEI. CDR3 region: CASRRLAGGLVDEQFF. The CDR3 region has the DNA TGTGCCAGCAGGAGGCTAGCGGGAGGGCTGGTGGATGAGCAGTTCTTC.

A remark on this clonotype: This may be a read error, as it is one base from a much larger clone. V gene TRBV4-1 combines with J gene TRBJ2-5, with unresolved D. The germline V gene has CDR1 MGHRA and CDR2 YSYEKL. The CDR3 is made up of 17 amino acids. CDR3: CAGSQDGAPAGQETQYF. CDR3 DNA sequence: TGCGCCGGCAGCCAAGACGGAGCTCCGGCCGGCCAAGAGACCCAGTACTTC.